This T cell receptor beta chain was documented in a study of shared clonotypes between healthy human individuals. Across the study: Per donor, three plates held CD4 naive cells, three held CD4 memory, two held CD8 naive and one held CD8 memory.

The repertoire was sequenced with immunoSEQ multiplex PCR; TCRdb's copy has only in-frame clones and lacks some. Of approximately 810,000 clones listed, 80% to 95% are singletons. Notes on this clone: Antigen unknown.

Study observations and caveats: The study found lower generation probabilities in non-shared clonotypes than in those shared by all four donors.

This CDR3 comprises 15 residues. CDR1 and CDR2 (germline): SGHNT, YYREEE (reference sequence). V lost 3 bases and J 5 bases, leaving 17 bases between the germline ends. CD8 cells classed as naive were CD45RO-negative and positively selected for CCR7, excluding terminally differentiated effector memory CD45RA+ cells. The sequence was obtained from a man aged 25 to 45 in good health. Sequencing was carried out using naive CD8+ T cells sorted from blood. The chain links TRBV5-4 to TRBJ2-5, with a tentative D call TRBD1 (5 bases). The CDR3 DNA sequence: TGTGCCAGCAGCTGGACACGTCGCGGTGGGGAGACCCAGTACTTC. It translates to CASSWTRRGGETQYF.